Listed here are 6 T cell receptor beta chains from one sample, sequenced in a study of regulatory T cells in long-lasting Graves disease. Arm-PCR with iRepertoire HTBI primers amplified the CDR3 regions for these TCR beta libraries. MiXCR, run by TCRdb on the multiplex PCR reads, gives a single entry per CDR3 protein. In the table there are 300,000 to 400,000 distinct CDR3 sequences, around a fifth of which are singletons. The time point denotes: persistent/refractory GD, antithyroid drugs over 5 years with positive TRAb. Researchers made the TCR library from RNA that was extracted from PBMCs. The material sequenced was peripheral blood mononuclear cells (PBMCs), taken when the disease was refractory, from a patient treated with antithyroid drugs. The receptors originated from a female donor with Graves disease.

This clonotype was detected ten times or more. The V gene is TRBV6-5, the J gene TRBJ1-1, with D perhaps TRBD1 (5 bases). V dropped 1 base and J dropped 4 bases, with 13 bases sitting between them. CDR1 MNHEY and CDR2 SVGAGI come from the germline V gene. The length of the CDR3 is 15 residues. In DNA, the CDR3 is TGTGCCAGCAGTTACTTGGGACTATCCGTCACTGAAGCTTTCTTT. It encodes CASSYLGLSVTEAFF.

In its sample, this clonotype was seen a few times. The chain links TRBV30 to TRBJ2-3, with 7 bases aligning to TRBD1. The CDR3 is 16 amino acids. Germline assignment: CDR1 GTSNPN and CDR2 SVGIG (reference sequence). V was pared by 4 bases and J by 2 bases, with 12 bases of the junction left unmatched. The CDR3 region is CAWTDRKTFPTDTQYF. The CDR3 nucleotides read TGTGCCTGGACGGACAGGAAGACCTTCCCCACAGATACGCAGTATTTT.

This clonotype was observed a few times. The chain has TRBV3-1 and TRBJ2-7; D is undetermined. CDR1 and CDR2 (germline): LGHDT, YNNKEL (reference sequence). CDR3 length equals 13 residues. Trimming pared 4 bases from V and 6 bases from J, leaving 13 bases between. CDR3 region: CASSPAPSREQYF. In nucleotides, the CDR3 is TGTGCCAGCAGCCCCGCCCCTAGTCGCGAGCAGTACTTC.

This clonotype was seen only a few times. J is TRBJ2-5 and V is TRBV7-9; possible D gene TRBD2, 5 bases. The V end lost 2 bases, the J end lost 4 bases, and 11 bases lay between the germline ends. Germline V lookup: CDR1 SEHNR, CDR2 FQNEAQ (reference sequence). The CDR3 totals 14 residues. CDR3 in amino acids: CASSLRGLGETQYF. The CDR3 nucleotides read TGTGCCAGCAGCTTACGAGGGTTGGGAGAGACCCAGTACTTC.

J is TRBJ2-3 and V is TRBV3-1; a weak D match, TRBD1 (5 bases). Germline loops: CDR1 LGHDT, CDR2 YNNKEL (reference sequence). The CDR3 totals 13 residues. V was clipped by 6 bases and J by 4 bases, with 11 bases between them. The CDR3 nucleotides read TGTGCCAGCAGTCAACCCAGGGCAGATACGCAGTATTTT. Protein: CASSQPRADTQYF.

This clonotype has only a few counts. The chain carries TRBV6-2 or TRBV6-3 and TRBJ1-1, with 7 nucleotides matching TRBD1. Germline CDR1 and CDR2: MNHEY and SVGEGT. The CDR3 runs to 14 residues. V trimming: 5 bases; J trimming: 8 bases; junction bases outside the gene matches: 11. The DNA of the CDR3 is TGTGCCAGCAGTCGTCCGAATCGACAGGGCGAAGCTTTCTTT. This sequence encodes CASSRPNRQGEAFF.